The 17 T cell receptor beta chains below were found in one sample sequenced in a study of human T cells and chemical hapten exposure. As to time point: healthy volunteer bleed at 6 weeks. Unfractionated whole blood yielded total RNA. One entry per CDR3 protein results from TCRdb running MiXCR on the RACE reads. This table holds about 37,000 distinct CDR3 sequences, about 5.5% found once. Sequenced: whole blood. Receptors were obtained from a human donor in good health. Some clones in this sample may be carry-over from other donors' samples.

This clonotype was counted many times. The gene calls are TRBV20-1 and TRBJ1-2; 9 nucleotides align to TRBD1. V lost 0 bases, J lost 4 bases, and 6 bases stayed unmatched. The CDR3 runs 15 residues. CDR1 is DFQATT and CDR2 is SNEGSKA in the germline V gene (reference sequence). In nucleotides, the CDR3 is TGCAGTGCTAGAGAGGGACAGGGATCTGGCTATGGCTACACCTTC. It encodes CSAREGQGSGYGYTF.

This clonotype came up a few times. The chain links TRBV11-1 to TRBJ2-6; the D gene is possibly TRBD1 (6 bases). CDR1 is SGHAT, CDR2 FQDESV, per germline (reference sequence). There are 16 residues in the CDR3. Trimming left V 4 bases short and J 4 bases short, with 14 bases between. The CDR3 loop is CASSSQGSYGANVLTF. In nucleotides, the CDR3 is TGTGCCAGCAGCTCACAGGGATCGTACGGGGCCAACGTCCTGACTTTC.

In this sample, this clonotype turned up many times. The chain recombines TRBV6-2 or TRBV6-3 with TRBJ2-7, with a weak D call TRBD2 (5 bases). Germline assignment: CDR1 MNHEY and CDR2 SVGEGT. This CDR3 is built from 13 residues. V dropped 0 bases and J dropped 9 bases, with 12 bases sitting between them. The CDR3 DNA sequence: TGTGCCAGCAGTTACTCGGCCCTAGGAGGGCAGTACTTC. It translates to CASSYSALGGQYF.

This clonotype has ten or more counts. V and J are TRBV27 and TRBJ2-1; D tentatively reads TRBD1 or TRBD2 (5 bases each). The CDR3 has 12 amino acids. Germline V CDR1 and CDR2: MNHEY, SMNVEV (reference sequence). Trimming removed 5 bases at V and 15 bases at J, with 17 bases between. CDR3 amino acids: CASSGRLLDRFF. As DNA, the CDR3 is TGTGCCAGCAGTGGACGACTACTTGACAGGTTCTTC.

The chain recombines TRBV6-5 with TRBJ2-7, with 10 bases identical to TRBD1. The CDR3 has 15 amino acids. Germline CDR1 MNHEY, CDR2 SVGAGI. Losses at the gene ends were 2 bases for V and 2 bases for J; bases not matched to a gene: 3. The CDR3 nucleotides are TGTGCCAGCAGTTACCGGGGACAGGGGACCTACGAGCAGTACTTC. Translation: CASSYRGQGTYEQYF.

The rearrangement links TRBV20-1 to TRBJ2-2; tentative D call: TRBD1 (6 bases). Trimming stripped 1 base from V and 7 bases from J, with 19 bases between. CDR1 is DFQATT, CDR2 SNEGSKA, per germline (reference sequence). The CDR3 loop spans 16 amino acids. The CDR3 reads CSARGPGQSLLGELFF. Written as DNA, the CDR3 is TGCAGTGCTAGAGGCCCGGGACAATCTCTCCTCGGGGAGCTGTTTTTT.

The genes are TRBV20-1 and TRBJ2-1, with TRBD2 matching 12 bases. The trim removed 0 bases at V and 7 bases at J, leaving 7 bases unmatched. This CDR3 spans 16 amino acids. Germline lookup yields CDR1 DFQATT and CDR2 SNEGSKA (reference sequence). CDR3 protein: CSARDASGGAKNEQFF. The DNA of the CDR3 is TGCAGTGCTAGAGATGCTAGCGGGGGGGCAAAGAATGAGCAGTTCTTC.

This clonotype has at least ten counts. The rearrangement links TRBV28 to TRBJ2-7; 9 bases map to TRBD2. CDR3 length: 14 residues. Germline V gene lookup returns CDR1 MDHEN and CDR2 SYDVKM. Losses at the gene ends were 5 bases for V and 6 bases for J; bases not matched to a gene: 8. Here the CDR3 reads CASSPSVSGSEQYF. The CDR3 coding sequence is TGTGCCAGCAGTCCCTCGGTTAGCGGGAGCGAGCAGTACTTC.

This clonotype was detected many times. The rearrangement joins TRBV30 to TRBJ2-1, with 9 bases aligning to TRBD2. The J segment lost 7 bases and the V segment lost 1 base, leaving 8 bases of the junction unmatched. The CDR3 runs to 15 residues. Germline loops: CDR1 GTSNPN, CDR2 SVGIG (reference sequence). The CDR3 DNA is TGTGCCTGGAGTGCACAGGGACTAGCCAAGAATGAGCAGTTCTTC. Its protein is CAWSAQGLAKNEQFF.

In its sample, this clonotype was seen many times. The rearrangement links TRBV5-1 to TRBJ2-3; the D gene is possibly TRBD1 (6 bases). The CDR3 loop spans 16 amino acids. Germline CDR1 and CDR2: SGHRS and YFSETQ. Trimming stripped 3 bases from V and 6 bases from J, with 20 bases between. The CDR3 loop reads CASSSWGQGPQDTQYF. DNA of the CDR3: TGCGCCAGCAGCTCATGGGGTCAGGGGCCGCAGGATACGCAGTATTTT.

The sample holds many counts of this clonotype. The chain links TRBV2 to TRBJ2-3, with 7 bases matching TRBD2. V shed 5 bases, J shed 0 bases, and the junction held 2 bases outside the gene matches. The V gene's germline CDR1 is SNHLY and CDR2 FYNNEI. The CDR3 sequence is 14 residues long. The CDR3 DNA sequence: TGTGCCAGCAGTCTACTAGCGAGCACAGATACGCAGTATTTT. Its translation: CASSLLASTDTQYF.

This clonotype came up many times. The chain couples TRBV7-2 to TRBJ2-3; D is uncertain. The CDR3 contains 14 residues. CDR1 and CDR2 from the germline V gene are SGHTA and FQGNSA. The V and J ends lost 3 bases and 0 bases respectively, with 7 bases between them. The CDR3 DNA is TGTGCCAGCAGCTTCTATGGCAGCACAGATACGCAGTATTTT. Encoded protein: CASSFYGSTDTQYF.

There are many counts of this clonotype. The chain has TRBV25-1 and TRBJ1-4, with 8 bases matching TRBD1. The CDR3 has 15 residues. From germline, CDR1 is MGHDK and CDR2 SYGVNS. V lost 8 bases to trimming and J lost 7 bases; unmatched junction nucleotides: 12. The CDR3 loop reads CASRPDRVGGEKLFF. The CDR3 DNA reads as TGTGCCAGCCGCCCGGACAGGGTGGGGGGTGAAAAACTGTTTTTT.

This clonotype was seen repeatedly, ten times or more. The gene calls are TRBV7-9 and TRBJ2-7; D is uncertain. This CDR3 is 14 amino acids long. CDR1 and CDR2 (germline): SEHNR, FQNEAQ (reference sequence). Trimming left V 1 base short and J 3 bases short, with 10 bases between. The DNA for the CDR3 is TGTGCCAGCAGCTTAGTGACAACTGACTACGAGCAGTACTTC. This sequence encodes CASSLVTTDYEQYF.

This clonotype has ten or more counts. The chain couples TRBV18 to TRBJ2-7; the match to TRBD1 covers 12 bases. The CDR3 extends over 14 amino acids. CDR1 and CDR2 from the germline V gene are KGHSH and LQKENI. Trimming took 3 bases from V and 5 from J; bases not matched to a gene: 2. The CDR3 reads CASSPGTGGDEQYF. CDR3 DNA: TGTGCCAGCTCACCCGGGACAGGGGGCGACGAGCAGTACTTC.

This clonotype was recorded at least ten times. The V gene is TRBV20-1, the J gene TRBJ2-1; D is possibly TRBD2 (5 bases). Germline V lookup: CDR1 DFQATT, CDR2 SNEGSKA (reference sequence). The CDR3 extends over 15 amino acids. V was shortened by 0 bases and J by 2 bases, with 11 bases between the two germline ends. The CDR3: CSARDGLATYNEQFF. CDR3 nucleotides: TGCAGTGCTAGAGATGGGTTAGCGACCTACAATGAGCAGTTCTTC.

Ten or more counts support this clonotype. This chain uses TRBV28 with TRBJ1-6; tentatively, D is TRBD1 (5 bases). Trimming took 1 base from V and 10 from J, leaving 11 bases between them. CDR3 length: 14 amino acids. Germline V gene lookup returns CDR1 MDHEN and CDR2 SYDVKM. The CDR3 protein is CASSLSGDWSPLHF. CDR3 nucleotides: TGTGCCAGCAGTTTATCTGGGGACTGGTCACCCCTCCACTTT.